Each of the 29 T cell receptor beta chains below was sequenced from the same sample in a study of identical twins. TCRdb fed the 5' RACE reads into MiXCR, producing one record per CDR3 protein. The profile shows around 340,000 distinct CDR3 sequences, approximately 13% of them singletons. The same data also contributed to another study, on yellow fever vaccine responses in identical twins.

The sequencing input was CD8+ T cells sorted from blood. These receptor sequences come from a woman aged 18-35 years in good health.

This clonotype was seen a handful of times. The V and J genes are TRBV7-9 and TRBJ2-1; D is undetermined. Trimming cost V 3 bases and J 0 bases, with 9 bases left between them. Germline V CDR1 and CDR2: SEHNR, FQNEAQ (reference sequence). There are 15 residues in the CDR3. In DNA, the CDR3 is TGTGCCAGCAGCTTCTTAAATTTCTCCTACAATGAGCAGTTCTTC. Translating it yields CASSFLNFSYNEQFF.

As concerns this clonotype: This CDR3 fails to terminate in the conserved phenylalanine or tryptophan, so it likely reflects a read error. This rearrangement joins TRBV28 to TRBJ1-5; D is uncertain. V gave up 9 bases and J gave up 4 bases, with 19 bases separating them. From germline, CDR1 is MDHEN and CDR2 SYDVKM. CDR3 length: 15 amino acids. The CDR3 DNA is TGTGCCAGTAGCTTTTTGAGACACATGAATCAGCCCCAGCATCTT. This encodes CASSFLRHMNQPQHL.

This clonotype was seen only a few times. Mismatch with germline at one junction end may stem from a read error. CDR3 amino acids: CASSKYDEKLFF. The CDR3 DNA sequence: TGTGCCAGCAGTAAATATGATGAAAAACTGTTTTTT. The chain uses TRBV25-1 and TRBJ1-4, with D uncertain. CDR3 length: 12 amino acids. The V gene's germline CDR1 is MGHDK and CDR2 SYGVNS.

This clonotype was seen more than once but under ten times. The chain uses TRBV29-1 and TRBJ1-1, with TRBD1 identical over 9 bases. The CDR3 runs 15 residues. Germline V gene data show CDR1 as SQVTM and CDR2 as ANQGSEA. Unmatched junction bases numbered 10, after V lost 2 bases and J lost 6 bases. The CDR3 reads CSVESVGTGSAEAFF. CDR3 DNA: TGCAGCGTTGAATCTGTGGGGACAGGGTCGGCTGAAGCTTTCTTT.

V gene TRBV29-1 combines with J gene TRBJ1-1; possibly TRBD1 for D (5 bases). The V end lost 3 bases, the J end lost 1 base, and 9 bases lay between the germline ends. CDR1 SQVTM and CDR2 ANQGSEA come from the germline V gene. The CDR3 loop spans 13 amino acids. CDR3 coding DNA: TGCAGCGTTGAGACGACAGAGAACACTGAAGCTTTCTTT. Its protein product is CSVETTENTEAFF.

Only a few counts were recorded for this clonotype. The chain employs TRBV3-1 and TRBJ2-3, with no clear D. This CDR3 region has 14 residues. Deletions cut 1 base from V and 3 bases from J, with 8 bases between. The germline V gene has CDR1 LGHDT and CDR2 YNNKEL (reference sequence). CDR3 protein: CASSQGGFTDTQYF. The CDR3 nucleotides are TGTGCCAGCAGCCAAGGGGGATTTACAGATACGCAGTATTTT.

The rearrangement uses TRBV7-8 and TRBJ2-3; either TRBD1 or TRBD2 may supply D (6 bases each). With 5 bases removed from V and 2 bases from J, the gap between germline ends came to 17 bases. Germline V gene lookup returns CDR1 SGHVS and CDR2 FQNEAQ. The CDR3 sequence is 16 residues long. The CDR3, as DNA: TGTGCCAGCAGCCTCCCCCGGGGGCTCCACACAGATACGCAGTATTTT. It encodes CASSLPRGLHTDTQYF.

V is TRBV3-1 and J is TRBJ1-1, with D unclear. Germline CDR1 reads LGHDT; CDR2 reads YNNKEL (reference sequence). V lost 2 bases and J 1 base, leaving 11 bases between the germline ends. The CDR3 is made up of 15 amino acids. CDR3 DNA: TGTGCCAGCAGCCAAAGACCGAGTTCGAACACTGAAGCTTTCTTT. It yields the protein CASSQRPSSNTEAFF. Complete variable domain (other parts from reference TRBV3-1 and TRBJ1-1): DTAVSQTPKYLVTQMGNDKSIKCEQNLGHDTMYWYKQDSKKFLKIMFSYNNKELIINETVPNRFSPKSPDKAHLNLHINSLELGDSAVYFCASSQRPSSNTEAFFGQGTRLTVV.

This clonotype was seen a handful of times. V and J are TRBV4-1 and TRBJ2-1; D gene ambiguous. CDR3 length equals 15 residues. Germline V gene data show CDR1 as MGHRA and CDR2 as YSYEKL. V was cut by 1 base and J by 8 bases, with 15 bases left in between. The CDR3 nucleotides are TGCGCCAGCAGCCAAGTCTTAGGGCAGACCTATGAGCAGTTCTTC. It is translated as CASSQVLGQTYEQFF.

This clonotype came up a few times. The chain recombines TRBV10-3 with TRBJ2-2, with D unclear. V was cut by 0 bases and J by 8 bases, with 16 bases left in between. The CDR3 loop spans 16 amino acids. Per germline, CDR1 ENHRY and CDR2 SYGVKD. As DNA, the CDR3 is TGTGCCATCAGTGAGTCAGGCGGTGGTCCATCTGGGGAGCTGTTTTTT. Its translation: CAISESGGGPSGELFF.

This clonotype was picked up many times. The chain employs TRBV11-1 and TRBJ1-2; weak D call: TRBD1 (6 bases). CDR1 is SGHAT, CDR2 FQDESV, per germline (reference sequence). This CDR3 spans 19 amino acids. Trimming removed 5 bases from V and 0 bases from J, with 25 bases in between. The CDR3 nucleotides read TGTGCCAGCAGCCCTGAAGATAGTAACAGGGTATTCGCTAACTATGGCTACACCTTC. It codes for CASSPEDSNRVFANYGYTF.

This clonotype has just a few counts. The chain uses TRBV29-1 and TRBJ1-1; no reliable D call. The V end was cut by 4 bases, the J end by 4 bases, with 10 bases between. Germline V CDR1 and CDR2: SQVTM, ANQGSEA. The CDR3 runs 12 residues. The CDR3, as DNA: TGCAGCGTTGTGGGCCGGGGCACTGAAGCTTTCTTT. Residues: CSVVGRGTEAFF.

This clonotype was detected a few times. The chain couples TRBV25-1 to TRBJ2-1, with 7 bases fitting TRBD2. Per the germline V gene, CDR1 is MGHDK and CDR2 is SYGVNS. The CDR3 extends over 14 amino acids. Trimming removed 3 bases from V and 7 bases from J; junction bases left unmatched: 6. The CDR3 DNA follows: TGTGCCAGCAGTGATCTCGGCGGGAGAAATGAGCAGTTCTTC. Translated: CASSDLGGRNEQFF.

In its sample, this clonotype was seen many times. V is TRBV7-2 and J is TRBJ1-1; D ambiguous. Germline lookup yields CDR1 SGHTA and CDR2 FQGNSA. This CDR3 has 15 residues. The germline V and J ends were trimmed by 1 base and 0 bases, with 9 bases remaining between them. CDR3 nucleotides: TGTGCCAGCAGCTTAGTTGCAGGTGTGAACACTGAAGCTTTCTTT. The encoded protein is CASSLVAGVNTEAFF.

This clonotype was seen more than once but under ten times. The chain links TRBV14 to TRBJ2-4, with D possibly being TRBD1 (6 bases). Germline values: CDR1 SGHDN, CDR2 FVKESK. V lost 4 bases and J lost 2, with 15 bases in between. The CDR3 loop spans 16 amino acids. In DNA, the CDR3 is TGTGCCAGCAGCCGAGGGATAGGGGGTACCAAAAACATTCAGTACTTC. It specifies CASSRGIGGTKNIQYF.

The sample holds many counts of this clonotype. The chain joins TRBV12-3 or TRBV12-4 to TRBJ1-4, with D perhaps TRBD1 (5 bases). The ends were cut back, 4 bases at V and 8 bases at J, with 11 bases in the middle. The CDR3 length is 13 residues. CDR3 bases: TGTGCCAGCAGTTCAGGGTATGAGGAAAAACTGTTTTTT. Its translation: CASSSGYEEKLFF.

The table lists this clonotype with many counts. The genes are TRBV28 and TRBJ2-7; the D gene is possibly TRBD2 (6 bases). This CDR3 has 17 residues. Trimming removed 5 bases from V and 2 bases from J, with 22 bases in between. Germline V CDR1 and CDR2: MDHEN, SYDVKM. CDR3 residues: CASSHRPGTFHTYEQYV. Here the CDR3 DNA reads TGTGCCAGCAGTCATCGACCCGGGACTTTCCATACCTACGAGCAGTACGTC.

This clonotype was observed many times. The chain combines TRBV6-2 or TRBV6-3 with TRBJ2-2; perhaps TRBD1 as D (6 bases). The CDR3 is made up of 14 amino acids. Trimming removed 6 bases at V and 5 bases at J, with 13 bases between. Germline-derived CDR1 and CDR2 are MNHEY and SVGEGT. CDR3 amino acids: CASSSGHSTGELFF. The CDR3 bases are TGTGCCAGCAGCTCGGGACACAGTACCGGGGAGCTGTTTTTT.

This clonotype appeared a few times. The V call is TRBV20-1, the J call TRBJ2-4; TRBD1 matches at 7 bases. The V segment lost 5 bases and the J segment 6 bases; nucleotides outside the gene matches: 10. Per the germline V gene, CDR1 is DFQATT and CDR2 is SNEGSKA (reference sequence). CDR3 length: 14 amino acids. In DNA form, the CDR3 reads TGCAGTGCTGGGACAGAGACCTGGGGAAACATTCAGTACTTC. This sequence encodes CSAGTETWGNIQYF.

The chain combines TRBV2 with TRBJ2-1; 7 bases are a match to TRBD2. The J segment lost 5 bases and the V segment lost 1 base, leaving 8 bases of the junction unmatched. The CDR3 consists of 16 residues. Germline V lookup: CDR1 SNHLY, CDR2 FYNNEI. The CDR3 here is CASSEEKSGTHNEQFF. The CDR3 coding sequence is TGTGCCAGCAGTGAAGAAAAGAGCGGGACTCACAATGAGCAGTTCTTC. The whole variable domain, remainder taken from reference TRBV2 and TRBJ2-1, is EPEVTQTPSHQVTQMGQEVILRCVPISNHLYFYWYRQILGQKVEFLVSFYNNEISEKSEIFDDQFSVERPDGSNFTLKIRSTKLEDSAMYFCASSEEKSGTHNEQFFGPGTRLTVL.

The chain employs TRBV29-1 and TRBJ2-3; D remains ambiguous. Trimming removed 0 bases from V and 3 bases from J, with 16 bases in between. Germline values: CDR1 SQVTM, CDR2 ANQGSEA. There are 16 residues in the CDR3. The CDR3 nucleotides are TGCAGCGTTGAAGATCCGGGCTCAACGGGTACAGATACGCAGTATTTT. It translates to CSVEDPGSTGTDTQYF.

Only a few counts were recorded for this clonotype. V usage is TRBV5-6 and J usage is TRBJ2-7, with TRBD2 identical over 7 bases. Germline CDR1 and CDR2: SGHDT and YYEEEE. With 1 base clipped from V and 2 bases from J, the junction kept 6 bases outside the gene matches. CDR3 length: 15 residues. CDR3 sequence reads: CASSLRSRGAYEQYV. The CDR3 DNA sequence: TGTGCCAGCAGCTTGAGGAGCCGGGGGGCCTACGAGCAGTACGTC.

This clonotype appeared a few times. An end of the junction does not agree with germline; a read error may underlie this. V and J are TRBV6-2 or TRBV6-3 and TRBJ2-5; D is undetermined. Per germline, CDR1 MNHEY and CDR2 SVGEGT. The CDR3 consists of 14 residues. DNA for the CDR3: TGTGCCAGCAGTTACTCGACACTTCAAGGGACCCAGTACTTC. It is translated as CASSYSTLQGTQYF.

Only a few counts were recorded for this clonotype. This sequence joins TRBV11-2 and TRBJ1-5; D is uncertain. The ends were cut back, 2 bases at V and 6 bases at J, with 8 bases in the middle. Germline V lookup: CDR1 SGHAT, CDR2 FQNNGV. This CDR3 contains 13 residues. The CDR3: CASSLTPTQPQHF. CDR3 nucleotides: TGTGCCAGCAGCTTAACCCCGACTCAGCCCCAGCATTTT.

This clonotype was detected a few times. The gene calls are TRBV5-6 and TRBJ2-2, with D uncertain. Germline CDR1 SGHDT, CDR2 YYEEEE. The CDR3 extends over 14 amino acids. The ends were cut back, 0 bases at V and 4 bases at J, with 7 bases in the middle. The CDR3: CASSLVRSTGELFF. The CDR3 DNA follows: TGTGCCAGCAGCTTGGTCAGGTCCACCGGGGAGCTGTTTTTT.

CDR3 region: CASSQWDDGSNEKLFF. CDR3 in DNA: TGTGCCAGCAGCCAGTGGGATGATGGGTCTAATGAAAAACTGTTTTTT. This chain uses TRBV3-1 with TRBJ1-4, with D unclear. V was pared by 3 bases and J by 3 bases, with 14 bases between. The germline V gene encodes CDR1 LGHDT and CDR2 YNNKEL (reference sequence). The CDR3 consists of 16 residues. Full variable domain (remainder filled in from reference TRBV3-1 and TRBJ1-4): DTAVSQTPKYLVTQMGNDKSIKCEQNLGHDTMYWYKQDSKKFLKIMFSYNNKELIINETVPNRFSPKSPDKAHLNLHINSLELGDSAVYFCASSQWDDGSNEKLFFGSGTQLSVL.

This clonotype was recorded a few times. The gene calls are TRBV9 and TRBJ2-2, with D uncertain. Trimming left V 4 bases short and J 6 bases short, with 7 bases between. From germline, CDR1 is SGDLS and CDR2 YYNGEE. There are 12 residues in the CDR3. The CDR3 protein is CASSTPSGELFF. The CDR3 DNA follows: TGTGCCAGCAGCACCCCTTCCGGGGAGCTGTTTTTT. Full variable domain (rest looked up from reference TRBV9 and TRBJ2-2): DSGVTQTPKHLITATGQRVTLRCSPRSGDLSVYWYQQSLDQGLQFLIQYYNGEERAKGNILERFSAQQFPDLHSELNLSSLELGDSALYFCASSTPSGELFFGEGSRLTVL.

The gene calls are TRBV14 and TRBJ2-1; no firm D call. The V gene lost 4 bases and the J gene lost 0 bases, with 22 bases spanning the gap. CDR1 SGHDN and CDR2 FVKESK come from the germline V gene. CDR3 length equals 19 residues. CDR3 loop: CASSPLTQTERSSYNEQFF. CDR3 DNA sequence: TGTGCCAGCAGCCCATTGACTCAGACGGAACGAAGCTCCTACAATGAGCAGTTCTTC.

This clonotype occurred a few times. The chain combines TRBV5-1 with TRBJ1-5; unclear D gene. This CDR3 has 16 amino acids. V was shortened by 0 bases and J by 0 bases, with 10 bases between the two germline ends. Germline CDR1 reads SGHRS; CDR2 reads YFSETQ. The CDR3 sequence: CASSLENFDSNQPQHF. CDR3 nucleotide sequence: TGCGCCAGCAGCTTGGAGAACTTCGATAGCAATCAGCCCCAGCATTTT.